These T cell receptor beta chains were read from a single sample in a study of T cells and Merkel cell carcinoma outcomes. Method: immunoSEQ multiplex PCR; TCRdb's copy keeps in-frame clones and lacks some. The table records over 7,500 clones, 80% to 85% of them present only once. The sequenced sample consisted of tumor tissue from Merkel cell carcinoma. The receptors derive from a human donor with Merkel cell carcinoma. Both conserved end residues are part of each CDR3. The D gene is left open where the match is weak. Rows give clone size only sometimes, using once, few, many, or a class for an expanded clone.

j_call	d_call	cdr3_length	v_call	clone_size	cdr3_nt	cdr3_aa
TRBJ2-7	TRBD1	17	TRBV5-4	once	TGTGCCAGCAGCTCGGGGTCAACCGGGACAGGGTCCTACGAGCAGTACTTC	CASSSGSTGTGSYEQYF
TRBJ2-4	.	15	TRBV5-4	.	TGTGCCAGCAGCGACCCGACCGGGGCCAAAAACATTCAGTACTTC	CASSDPTGAKNIQYF
TRBJ1-2	.	13	TRBV27	.	TGTGCCAGCAGTCGGGGGGCCTTCTATGGCTACACCTTC	CASSRGAFYGYTF
TRBJ1-1	.	13	TRBV7-9	.	TGTGCCAGCGGGAGGGAAATGAACACTGAAGCTTTCTTT	CASGREMNTEAFF
TRBJ2-1	TRBD2	15	TRBV2	.	TGTGCCAGCAGTGGAGCGGGGGGCCTTCTGAATGAGCAGTTCTTC	CASSGAGGLLNEQFF
TRBJ2-7	TRBD2	17	TRBV28	once	TGTGCCAGCAGTTTAGGGAGGGCACTAGCGGGGGACTACGAGCAGTACTTC	CASSLGRALAGDYEQYF
TRBJ2-6	.	16	TRBV5-4	.	TGTGCCAGCAGCTTGGATAGGGGCGCCGGGGCCAACGTCCTGACTTTC	CASSLDRGAGANVLTF
TRBJ2-1	TRBD2	16	TRBV7-9	.	TGTGCCAGCAGCTCAACCCTGGGGGAGGGAAACCATGAGCAGTTCTTC	CASSSTLGEGNHEQFF
TRBJ2-3	TRBD2	18	TRBV4-2	.	TGTGCCAGCAGCCAAGATGGTGGGACTAGCGGGGCCACAGATACGCAGTATTTT	CASSQDGGTSGATDTQYF
TRBJ2-5	.	13	TRBV6-5	.	TGTGCCAGCAGTAACTATGGTCAAGAGACCCAGTACTTC	CASSNYGQETQYF
TRBJ1-1	.	15	TRBV18	.	TGTGCCAGCTCACCCTTCGGGACGGAGAACACTGAAGCTTTCTTT	CASSPFGTENTEAFF
TRBJ2-3	.	12	TRBV29-1	.	TGCAGCGTTGTCTCGGGGGCAGATACGCAGTATTTT	CSVVSGADTQYF
TRBJ1-4	.	15	TRBV6-6	.	TGTGCCAGCAGTTACTTGGAGGGGTCAGGCGAAAAACTGTTTTTT	CASSYLEGSGEKLFF
TRBJ2-2	.	15	TRBV7-9	.	TGTGCCAGCAGCCTCACCAGGAGTGAAACCGGGGAGCTGTTTTTT	CASSLTRSETGELFF
TRBJ2-7	.	16	TRBV4-1	.	TGCGCCAGCAGCCAATTTTGGGGGGCGCGGTCCTACGAGCAGTACTTC	CASSQFWGARSYEQYF
TRBJ2-2	.	14	TRBV9	.	TGTGCCAGCAGCCTCCAGACCAACACCGGGGAGCTGTTTTTT	CASSLQTNTGELFF
TRBJ2-7	.	14	TRBV28	.	TGTGCCAGCAGTGCGACAGGTAGCTCCTACGAGCAGTACTTC	CASSATGSSYEQYF
TRBJ2-5	.	13	TRBV5-1	.	TGCGCCAGCAGATTGACGACCGGGGAGACCCAGTACTTC	CASRLTTGETQYF
TRBJ2-5	TRBD1	14	TRBV5-6	.	TGTGCCAGCAGCTGGACAGGGGGCAGAGAGACCCAGTACTTC	CASSWTGGRETQYF
TRBJ2-7	TRBD1	13	TRBV6-5	few	TGTGCCAGCAGGAGACAGGGGGAGAACGAGCAGTACTTC	CASRRQGENEQYF
TRBJ1-5	.	13	TRBV6-1	.	TGTGCCAGCAGGGAAAGAGGCAATCAGCCCCAGCATTTT	CASRERGNQPQHF
TRBJ1-1	.	15	TRBV5-1	.	TGCGCCAGCAGCTTGGGGCGTTCCAGGAACACTGAAGCTTTCTTT	CASSLGRSRNTEAFF
TRBJ2-6	TRBD1	17	TRBV7-9	.	TGTGCCAGCAGCTTAGGGACAGGGGGAATTAGGGCCAACGTCCTGACTTTC	CASSLGTGGIRANVLTF
TRBJ1-2	.	11	TRBV28	.	TGTGCCAGTTGGGTTAACTATGGCTACACCTTC	CASWVNYGYTF
TRBJ2-3	.	12	TRBV5-4	.	TGTGCCAGCAGCTTGGAGACAGATACGCAGTATTTT	CASSLETDTQYF
TRBJ2-5	.	15	TRBV5-1	once	TGCGCCAGCAGCTTGGCCCAGGGACAACAAGAGACCCAGTACTTC	CASSLAQGQQETQYF
TRBJ1-1	.	14	TRBV5-1	.	TGCGCCAGCGCGGTAATTCAGGGCGGCACTGAAGCTTTCTTT	CASAVIQGGTEAFF
TRBJ2-3	.	13	TRBV18	.	TGTGCCAGCTCACCATCGATCACAGATACGCAGTATTTT	CASSPSITDTQYF
TRBJ1-2	.	14	TRBV5-4	.	TGTGCCAGCCTAAACTCGTTTTTGAACTATGGCTACACCTTC	CASLNSFLNYGYTF
TRBJ2-7	.	13	TRBV19	.	TGTGCCAGTAGTATCAAGCACCCCTACGAGCAGTACTTC	CASSIKHPYEQYF
TRBJ2-7	TRBD1	13	TRBV4-3	.	TGCGCCAGCAGCCTCTGGACAGGGCGCGAGCAGTACTTC	CASSLWTGREQYF
TRBJ1-2	.	13	TRBV4-2	.	TGTGCCAGCAGCCAAGCGAATACGGGTGGCTACACCTTC	CASSQANTGGYTF
TRBJ2-7	TRBD2	13	TRBV7-8	.	TGTGCCAGCATCCCGGGGGGTTCCTACGAGCAGTACTTC	CASIPGGSYEQYF
TRBJ2-6	.	15	TRBV28	few	TGTGCCAGCAGTCCTGGGGGCTCTGGGGCCAACGTCCTGACTTTC	CASSPGGSGANVLTF
TRBJ2-2	.	14	TRBV29-1	.	TGCAGCGTTGAGAGTTGGGCGCGGGCCGGGGAGCTGTTTTTT	CSVESWARAGELFF
TRBJ1-5	TRBD1	13	TRBV29-1	.	TGCAGCGTTCGAGGGACAGGGAATCAGCCCCAGCATTTT	CSVRGTGNQPQHF
TRBJ2-3	.	14	TRBV10-2	.	TGCGCCAGCCGACTAAGCGTAAGCACAGATACGCAGTATTTT	CASRLSVSTDTQYF
TRBJ2-1	TRBD1	16	TRBV9	.	TGTGCCAGCAGCGGATGGGACAGAAGCTCCTACAATGAGCAGTTCTTC	CASSGWDRSSYNEQFF
TRBJ1-1	.	17	TRBV7-9	.	TGTGCCAGCATCCCTTGGAATTCGGTTCAGATGAACACTGAAGCTTTCTTT	CASIPWNSVQMNTEAFF
TRBJ1-1	.	13	TRBV29-1	.	TGCAGCGTCGCTTCACAGAGAGGCGCTGAAGCTTTCTTT	CSVASQRGAEAFF
TRBJ1-2	.	15	TRBV6-1	.	TGTGCCAGCAGTGAAGCAGGGGCAAACATCTATGGCTACACCTTC	CASSEAGANIYGYTF
TRBJ2-7	.	15	TRBV7-9	.	TGTGCCAGCAGTCAGACAGGAGGGCTGGGGGGGGAGCAGTACTTC	CASSQTGGLGGEQYF
TRBJ2-1	.	15	TRBV5-1	.	TGCGCCAGCAGCTTATCAGGACAACTCTACAATGAGCAGTTCTTC	CASSLSGQLYNEQFF
TRBJ1-6	.	15	TRBV7-9	.	TGTGCCAGCAGCTCCAGTTGGGGGGGCAGTTCACCCCTCCACTTT	CASSSSWGGSSPLHF
TRBJ2-7	.	15	TRBV4-3	.	TGCGCCAGCAGCCCGATTTATGGGGACTCGGGAGAGCAGTACTTC	CASSPIYGDSGEQYF
TRBJ1-1	.	11	TRBV29-1	.	TGCAGCGGAGGGGTTCTTACTGAAGCTTTCTTT	CSGGVLTEAFF
TRBJ1-6	.	15	TRBV25-1	.	TGTGCCAGCAGTGGAGAGGGAGGGACTAAGTCACCCCTCCACTTT	CASSGEGGTKSPLHF
TRBJ2-7	TRBD1	14	TRBV28	.	TGTGCCAGCAGTCTACAGGGGAGACTGGCCGAGCAGTACTTC	CASSLQGRLAEQYF
TRBJ2-5	.	14	TRBV7-9	once	TGTGCCAGCAGTTCCCAGACACAGCAAGAGACCCAGTACTTC	CASSSQTQQETQYF
TRBJ1-2	TRBD1	13	TRBV29-1	.	TGCAGCGCCCGGACAGGGGCGGGCTATGGCTACACCTTC	CSARTGAGYGYTF
TRBJ1-4	TRBD1	16	TRBV5-6	.	TGTGCCAGCAGCCGCGGGACAGGGGCAACTAATGAAAAACTGTTTTTT	CASSRGTGATNEKLFF
TRBJ2-6	.	18	TRBV18	.	TGTGCCAGCTCACTGCAGCAGCGAGGGAGGCCTGGGGCCAACGTCCTGACTTTC	CASSLQQRGRPGANVLTF